This section outlines one TCR beta chain sequence together with its context. The authors built TCR beta libraries using iRepertoire HTBI primers and Arm-PCR of CDR3 regions. TCRdb processed the multiplex PCR reads anew with MiXCR; each CDR3 protein has one entry. The table has a few hundred thousand distinct CDR3 sequences, around 15% seen once. Trimming at V came to 2 bases and at J to 9 bases, leaving 12 bases not matched to a gene. Germline-derived CDR1 and CDR2 are LGHNA and YNFKEQ. This CDR3 region has 16 residues. Time point described: newly diagnosed GD, antithyroid drugs for less than 3 months. PBMCs were the source of the RNA used for TCR sequencing. This sample is part of a study of regulatory T cells in long-lasting Graves disease. These data are also associated with another study on T cells in Graves' hyperthyroidism and ophthalmopathy. From that paper: Patients aged 18 to 65 had newly diagnosed hyperthyroidism of under 2 months' duration.

The receptor was isolated from a woman aged 50 to 65 with Graves disease. V gene TRBV4-2 combines with J gene TRBJ2-1, with TRBD2 identical over 8 bases. The source was peripheral blood mononuclear cells (PBMCs), collected at new diagnosis, from a patient treated with antithyroid drugs. Here the CDR3 DNA reads TGTGCCAGCAGCCAATCTCCAGCGGGAGATCCTATTGAGCAGTTCTTC. This codes for CASSQSPAGDPIEQFF.